The 28 T cell receptor beta chains given below trace back to one sample, sequenced in a study of OX40 agonist ivuxolimab in advanced cancers. The assay was immunoSEQ multiplex PCR, and TCRdb's table has in-frame clones only and misses some. The sample records some 70,000 clones, over 75% being singletons. This material consisted of CD4+ or CD8+ T cells sorted from blood, taken in a trial of the OX40 agonist ivuxolimab. The source is an adult with an advanced solid tumor such as melanoma, head and neck, liver or kidney cancer.

The V and J genes are TRBV5-5 and TRBJ1-1; TRBD1 might be the D (5 bases). V was cut by 0 bases and J by 5 bases, with 14 bases left in between. CDR1 is SGHKS and CDR2 is YYEKEE in the germline V gene (reference sequence). CDR3 size: 15 residues. CDR3 coding DNA: TGTGCCAGCAGCTTGGTTCCGGGGGAGGGGACTGAAGCTTTCTTT. Translated, it gives CASSLVPGEGTEAFF.

This chain uses TRBV9 with TRBJ2-3, with D hard to call. Between the trimmed V and J ends, which lost 4 bases and 4 bases, there was a span of 16 bases. Germline V lookup: CDR1 SGDLS, CDR2 YYNGEE. The CDR3 is 15 amino acids. The CDR3 sequence is CASSPQRVWADTQYF. DNA of the CDR3: TGTGCCAGCAGCCCACAACGGGTGTGGGCAGATACGCAGTATTTT.

As concerns this clone: The sample holds other DNA sequences that translate to the same CDR3. The rearrangement uses TRBV5-6 and TRBJ1-6; TRBD1 matches at 8 bases. V was pared by 3 bases and J by 0 bases, with 5 bases of the junction left unmatched. Germline V lookup: CDR1 SGHDT, CDR2 YYEEEE. The CDR3 is 17 amino acids. CDR3 coding DNA: TGTGCCAGCAGCTGGGGACAGGTCGCCTCCTATAATTCACCCCTCCACTTT. Encoded protein: CASSWGQVASYNSPLHF.

V usage is TRBV7-2 and J usage is TRBJ2-5, with 9 bases identical to TRBD2. Per the germline V gene, CDR1 is SGHTA and CDR2 is FQGNSA. Trimming cost V 0 bases and J 4 bases; bases outside gene matches: 6. The CDR3 covers 16 residues. CDR3 sequence: CASSLAGGAGGETQYF. CDR3 nucleotide sequence: TGTGCCAGCAGCTTAGCGGGAGGAGCGGGGGGAGAGACCCAGTACTTC.

The CDR3 here is CASSVEGERDGSYEQYF. The CDR3 DNA follows: TGTGCCAGCAGCGTAGAAGGGGAGAGGGATGGTTCCTACGAGCAGTACTTC. The chain combines TRBV9 with TRBJ2-7; D might be TRBD1 or TRBD2, each matching 5 bases. The CDR3 has 17 amino acids. Trimming cost V 0 bases and J 1 base, with 17 bases left between them. Germline V CDR1 and CDR2: SGDLS, YYNGEE.

The chain has TRBV7-8 and TRBJ2-3; 10 nucleotides match TRBD2. Looked up from germline, CDR1 is SGHVS and CDR2 is FQNEAQ. With V trimmed by 5 bases and J by 4 bases, 6 bases remained unmatched. The CDR3 is 15 residues long. CDR3 in amino acids: CASSAERGGADTQYF. As DNA, the CDR3 is TGTGCCAGCAGCGCGGAGCGGGGGGGTGCAGATACGCAGTATTTT.

The CDR3 is CANGGGSAGELFF. The CDR3 DNA follows: TGTGCCAACGGTGGAGGGTCCGCCGGGGAGCTGTTTTTT. The V gene is TRBV28, the J gene TRBJ2-2, with a tentative D call TRBD2 (6 bases). Trimming pared 10 bases from V and 6 bases from J, leaving 15 bases between. Germline assignment: CDR1 MDHEN and CDR2 SYDVKM. The CDR3 sequence is 13 residues long.

The genes are TRBV2 and TRBJ2-5, with 10 bases that match TRBD1. Trimming took 5 bases from V and 4 from J; bases not matched to a gene: 7. This CDR3 is built from 15 residues. CDR1 and CDR2 from the germline V gene are SNHLY and FYNNEI. The DNA for the CDR3 is TGTGCCAGCAGTAACCTTGGACAGGGGGGAGAGACCCAGTACTTC. It yields the protein CASSNLGQGGETQYF. The complete variable domain, with remaining parts taken from reference TRBV2 and TRBJ2-5, reads EPEVTQTPSHQVTQMGQEVILRCVPISNHLYFYWYRQILGQKVEFLVSFYNNEISEKSEIFDDQFSVERPDGSNFTLKIRSTKLEDSAMYFCASSNLGQGGETQYFGPGTRLLVL.

For the CDR3, the DNA is TGTGCCAGCAGTTTAGGGGGAGGCACGAACACCGGGGAGCTGTTTTTT. It yields the protein CASSLGGGTNTGELFF. The chain combines TRBV27 with TRBJ2-2, with TRBD2 as a possible D gene (6 bases). Trimming took off 2 bases at V and 0 bases at J, with 10 bases between the two ends. The CDR3 has 16 amino acids. CDR1 MNHEY and CDR2 SMNVEV come from the germline V gene (reference sequence).

The gene calls are TRBV6-1 and TRBJ1-5; D is ambiguous. In germline, CDR1 is MNHNS, CDR2 SASEGT. The CDR3 has 15 amino acids. Trimming cost V 1 base and J 0 bases, with 7 bases left between them. Here the CDR3 DNA reads TGTGCCAGCAGTGAAGTAGGGTATAGCAATCAGCCCCAGCATTTT. Residues: CASSEVGYSNQPQHF.

The chain has TRBV10-3 and TRBJ1-4; perhaps TRBD1 as D (6 bases). The CDR3 is 17 residues long. The V and J ends lost 0 bases and 5 bases respectively, with 16 bases between them. Looked up from germline, CDR1 is ENHRY and CDR2 is SYGVKD. DNA of the CDR3: TGTGCCATCAGTGAGTCGATCTTCCCCGGGACAAATGAAAAACTGTTTTTT. It codes for CAISESIFPGTNEKLFF.

About this clone: At the DNA level, this CDR3 is encoded by other sequences in the same sample as well. CDR3 sequence: CASSEGGAGNSPLHF. The CDR3 DNA sequence: TGTGCCAGCAGTGAAGGTGGAGCAGGGAATTCACCCCTCCACTTT. The chain has TRBV2 and TRBJ1-6, with a weak D call TRBD1 (5 bases). Germline CDR1 SNHLY, CDR2 FYNNEI. The CDR3 is 15 residues long. V was trimmed by 1 base and J by 7 bases, leaving 11 bases between them.

The rearrangement joins TRBV5-1 to TRBJ2-7; D might be TRBD1 (5 bases). Germline V CDR1 and CDR2: SGHRS, YFSETQ. V shed 2 bases and J shed 0 bases, with 9 bases lying between them. The CDR3 spans 14 residues. The CDR3 protein is CASSFPDNSYEQYF. The CDR3 DNA sequence: TGCGCCAGCAGCTTCCCGGACAACTCCTACGAGCAGTACTTC.

The chain employs TRBV7-7 and TRBJ2-5; D could derive from TRBD1 or TRBD2 (5 bases each). CDR1 and CDR2 from the germline V gene are SSHAT and FNYEAQ (reference sequence). The CDR3 length is 14 residues. The ends were cut back, 5 bases at V and 5 bases at J, with 15 bases in the middle. The CDR3 sequence: CASSPGSGFETQYF. The CDR3 coding sequence is TGTGCCAGCAGCCCAGGGAGTGGGTTCGAGACCCAGTACTTC.

The chain joins TRBV7-2 to TRBJ1-4; 12 bases fit TRBD1. Germline CDR1 reads SGHTA; CDR2 reads FQGNSA. Germline trimming cut 5 bases from V and 8 bases from J; bases unmatched to any gene: 9. The CDR3 runs to 16 residues. The CDR3 region is CASSARPGQGAEKLFF. As DNA, the CDR3 is TGTGCCAGCAGCGCGAGGCCGGGACAGGGGGCGGAAAAACTGTTTTTT.

The chain couples TRBV27 to TRBJ2-1, with 7 bases matching TRBD2. The CDR3 is 14 amino acids. The V and J ends lost 2 bases and 2 bases, in that order; junction bases with no gene match: 0. Germline CDR1 MNHEY, CDR2 SMNVEV (reference sequence). This chain's CDR3 is CASSLAGAYNEQFF. The DNA for the CDR3 is TGTGCCAGCAGTTTAGCGGGGGCCTACAATGAGCAGTTCTTC.

The chain combines TRBV6-6 with TRBJ2-3, with no clear D. V lost 10 bases to trimming and J lost 6 bases, with 11 bases between them. Per germline, CDR1 MNHNY and CDR2 SVGAGI (reference sequence). CDR3 length: 11 residues. In DNA form, the CDR3 reads TGTGCCATCCTCGGTGGGGATACGCAGTATTTT. Amino acid sequence: CAILGGDTQYF.

This chain uses TRBV6-6 with TRBJ2-7, with D possibly being TRBD1 or TRBD2 (5 bases each). The ends were cut back, 6 bases at V and 2 bases at J, with 11 bases in the middle. This CDR3 has 13 residues. Germline-derived CDR1 and CDR2 are MNHNY and SVGAGI (reference sequence). CDR3 sequence reads: CASSLGATYEQYV. The CDR3 region has the DNA TGTGCCAGCAGCCTCGGGGCTACCTACGAGCAGTACGTC.

DNA of the CDR3: TGTGCCAGCAGTGACCTAGCGGGGGGTTGGAATGAGCAGTTCTTC. Amino acid sequence: CASSDLAGGWNEQFF. This chain joins TRBV2 and TRBJ2-1; 11 bases fit TRBD2. This CDR3 is built from 15 residues. Germline V gene lookup returns CDR1 SNHLY and CDR2 FYNNEI. Germline trimming cut 3 bases from V and 7 bases from J; bases unmatched to any gene: 5. Together with reference TRBV2 and TRBJ2-1, the CDR3 gives the full variable domain: EPEVTQTPSHQVTQMGQEVILRCVPISNHLYFYWYRQILGQKVEFLVSFYNNEISEKSEIFDDQFSVERPDGSNFTLKIRSTKLEDSAMYFCASSDLAGGWNEQFFGPGTRLTVL.

The chain combines TRBV6-1 with TRBJ2-7; D might be TRBD2 (6 bases). CDR1 and CDR2 (germline): MNHNS, SASEGT. Deletions cut 4 bases from V and 6 bases from J, with 19 bases between. The CDR3 is 15 residues long. CDR3 bases: TGTGCCAGCAGTGCAGGAGGGGCACGGGTGGGCGAGCAGTACTTC. It specifies CASSAGGARVGEQYF.

The rearrangement joins TRBV27 to TRBJ1-1; D is possibly TRBD1 (5 bases). Per germline, CDR1 MNHEY and CDR2 SMNVEV (reference sequence). The ends were cut back, 2 bases at V and 2 bases at J, with 9 bases in the middle. The CDR3 runs 14 residues. DNA for the CDR3: TGTGCCAGCAGTTTAAAAGGGGTTAACACTGAAGCTTTCTTT. Protein: CASSLKGVNTEAFF.

The chain recombines TRBV11-2 with TRBJ1-1, with 9 positions matching TRBD1. The CDR3 loop spans 16 amino acids. The V and J ends lost 5 bases and 4 bases, in that order; junction bases with no gene match: 11. Germline loops: CDR1 SGHAT, CDR2 FQNNGV. CDR3 sequence: CASSTRPRTGATEAFF. CDR3 sequence (DNA): TGTGCCAGCAGCACCCGCCCCAGGACAGGGGCCACTGAAGCTTTCTTT.

The chain combines TRBV19 with TRBJ1-2; 7 bases match TRBD1. V lost 7 bases to trimming and J lost 3 bases; unmatched junction nucleotides: 17. The CDR3 length is 17 residues. Germline V gene lookup returns CDR1 LNHDA and CDR2 SQIVND (reference sequence). In DNA, the CDR3 is TGTGCCAGTACTTTTCCCGGGACAGCTAAAGACTACTATGGCTACACCTTC. Its translation: CASTFPGTAKDYYGYTF. Variable domain in full (rest from reference TRBV19 and TRBJ1-2): DGGITQSPKYLFRKEGQNVTLSCEQNLNHDAMYWYRQDPGQGLRLIYYSQIVNDFQKGDIAEGYSVSREKKESFPLTVTSAQKNPTAFYLCASTFPGTAKDYYGYTFGSGTRLTVV.

Here the CDR3 reads CASSQDGNRGQETQYF. The CDR3 nucleotides read TGCGCCAGCAGCCAAGATGGGAACAGGGGGCAAGAGACCCAGTACTTC. V and J are TRBV4-1 and TRBJ2-5, with TRBD1 matching over 8 bases. CDR1 is MGHRA, CDR2 YSYEKL, per germline. With V trimmed by 0 bases and J by 2 bases, 5 bases remained unmatched. The CDR3 has 16 amino acids.

This clone has only one observation. The rearrangement links TRBV4-1 to TRBJ1-5; no firm D call. Germline values: CDR1 MGHRA, CDR2 YSYEKL. The CDR3 extends over 14 amino acids. The V and J ends lost 0 bases and 0 bases respectively, with 3 bases between them. DNA of the CDR3: TGCGCCAGCAGCCAAGAGAGTAGCAATCAGCCCCAGCATTTT. It specifies CASSQESSNQPQHF.

This clone was observed many times. The genes are TRBV10-3 and TRBJ1-2; D not certain. The CDR3 is 14 amino acids. V was shortened by 2 bases and J by 8 bases, with 15 bases between the two germline ends. The V gene's germline CDR1 is ENHRY and CDR2 SYGVKD. CDR3 coding DNA: TGTGCCATCAGTGAGCCGCCCCAAGTCGAGGGCTACACCTTC. Its translation: CAISEPPQVEGYTF.

The chain couples TRBV15 to TRBJ2-7; 12 nucleotides line up with TRBD1. The germline V gene has CDR1 LNHNV and CDR2 YYDKDF (reference sequence). The CDR3 is 16 residues long. V was clipped by 1 base and J by 4 bases; unmatched bases: 5. The DNA of the CDR3 is TGTGCCACCAGCAGAGGCCGGGACAGGGGGCTGTACGAGCAGTACTTC. Translated: CATSRGRDRGLYEQYF. Full variable domain (missing parts from reference TRBV15 and TRBJ2-7): DAMVIQNPRYQVTQFGKPVTLSCSQTLNHNVMYWYQQKSSQAPKLLFHYYDKDFNNEADTPDNFQSRRPNTSFCFLDIRSPGLGDTAMYLCATSRGRDRGLYEQYFGPGTRLTVT.

This sequence joins TRBV2 and TRBJ2-7, with D maybe TRBD2 (6 bases). The CDR3 sequence is 12 residues long. The V and J ends lost 8 bases and 6 bases respectively, with 14 bases between them. The germline V gene encodes CDR1 SNHLY and CDR2 FYNNEI. This CDR3 reads CASDRDWREQYF. DNA of the CDR3: TGTGCCAGCGACCGGGACTGGCGCGAGCAGTACTTC.